The T cell receptor (beta chain) described here comes from a study of PD-1 blockade in classical Hodgkin lymphoma. Regarding the study as a whole: At C4D1, TCR diversity had climbed significantly for CD4+ cells, though not for CD8+ cells. Complete responders showed a baseline diversity that resembled the diversity of newly diagnosed patients.

This clone was counted a single time. What it recognizes is unknown. The repertoire was sequenced with immunoSEQ multiplex PCR; TCRdb's copy has only in-frame clones and lacks some. The sample lists about 13,000 clones; about 82% were seen once. The CDR3 loop spans 15 amino acids. Trimming removed 0 bases at V and 8 bases at J, with 14 bases between. The V gene's germline CDR1 is LGHNA and CDR2 YNFKEQ. Each patient's relapse followed autologous stem cell transplantation, and brentuximab vedotin exposure varied. Here the sequenced sample was peripheral blood mononuclear cells (PBMCs), taken at baseline. The sequence was collected from a human donor with classical Hodgkin lymphoma. This chain uses TRBV4-2 with TRBJ1-3; D uncertain. CDR3 nucleotide sequence: TGTGCCAGCAGCCAAGATCTTGGTTGGGAGGACACCATATATTTT. This translates into CASSQDLGWEDTIYF.